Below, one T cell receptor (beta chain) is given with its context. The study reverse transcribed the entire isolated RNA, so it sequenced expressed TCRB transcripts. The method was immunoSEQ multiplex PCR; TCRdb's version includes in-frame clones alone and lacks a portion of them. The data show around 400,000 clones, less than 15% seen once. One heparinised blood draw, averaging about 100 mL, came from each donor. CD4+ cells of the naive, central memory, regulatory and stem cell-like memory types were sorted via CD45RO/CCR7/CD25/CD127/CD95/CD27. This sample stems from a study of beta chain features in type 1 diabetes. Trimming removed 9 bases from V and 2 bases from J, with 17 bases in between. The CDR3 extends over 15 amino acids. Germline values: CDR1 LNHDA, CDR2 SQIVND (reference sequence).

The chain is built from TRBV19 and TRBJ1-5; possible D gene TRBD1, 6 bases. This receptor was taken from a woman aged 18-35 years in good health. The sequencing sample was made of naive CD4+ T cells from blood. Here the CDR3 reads CASRDRPAGNQPQHF. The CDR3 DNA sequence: TGTGCCAGCAGAGACAGGCCGGCGGGCAATCAGCCCCAGCATTTT.